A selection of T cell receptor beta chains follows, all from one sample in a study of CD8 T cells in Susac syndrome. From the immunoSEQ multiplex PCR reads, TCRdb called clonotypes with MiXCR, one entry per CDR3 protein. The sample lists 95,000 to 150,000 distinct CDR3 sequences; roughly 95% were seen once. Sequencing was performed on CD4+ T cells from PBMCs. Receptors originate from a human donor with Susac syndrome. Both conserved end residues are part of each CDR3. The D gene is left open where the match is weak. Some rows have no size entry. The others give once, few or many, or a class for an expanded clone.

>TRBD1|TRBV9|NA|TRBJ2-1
TGTGCCAGCAGTGTGAGGGACAGCATGGCAAACAATGAGCAGTTCTTC
CASSVRDSMANNEQFF
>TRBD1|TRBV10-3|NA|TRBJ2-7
TGTGCCATCAGTGGGGACAGTCCCTACGAGCAGTACTTC
CAISGDSPYEQYF
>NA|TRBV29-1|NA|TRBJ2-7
TGCAGCGCCATGAGGGGACACGGTCCCTACGAGCAGTACTTC
CSAMRGHGPYEQYF
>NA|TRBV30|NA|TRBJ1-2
TGTGCGATGGCAGGCTACACCTTC
CAMAGYTF
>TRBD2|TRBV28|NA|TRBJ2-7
TGTGCCAGCAGTTTATCCCTAGCGGGAATCTACGAGCAGTACTTC
CASSLSLAGIYEQYF
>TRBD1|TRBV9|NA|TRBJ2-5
TGTGCCAGCAGCGTAGCTCTTGGACAGGGGAAGACCCAGTACTTC
CASSVALGQGKTQYF
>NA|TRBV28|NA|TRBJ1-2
TGTGCCAGCAGTTTGACAGCGTATGGCTACACCTTC
CASSLTAYGYTF
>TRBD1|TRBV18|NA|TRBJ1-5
TGTGCCAGCTCACCGGACAGGGGTGGGGATCAGCCCCAGCATTTT
CASSPDRGGDQPQHF
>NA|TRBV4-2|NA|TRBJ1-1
TGTGCCAGCAGCCCTATGTGGTCCAACACTGAAGCTTTCTTT
CASSPMWSNTEAFF
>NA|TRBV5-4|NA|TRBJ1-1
TGTGCCAGCAGCTTAAGACTTTCGAACACTGAAGCTTTCTTT
CASSLRLSNTEAFF
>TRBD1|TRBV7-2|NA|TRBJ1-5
TGTGCCAGCAGCTTAGCCGGGACAGGGGTGGAGCCCCAGCATTTT
CASSLAGTGVEPQHF
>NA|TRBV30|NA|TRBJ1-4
TGTGCCTGGAGATTAGGTACACATGAAAAACTGTTTTTT
CAWRLGTHEKLFF
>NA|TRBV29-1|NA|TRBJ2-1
TGCAGCGTTGAAGATGGGTCAAACGAGCAGTTCTTC
CSVEDGSNEQFF
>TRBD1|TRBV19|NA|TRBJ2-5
TGTGCCAGTAGTACCGGGACAGGGGGACTCCAAGAGACCCAGTACTTC
CASSTGTGGLQETQYF
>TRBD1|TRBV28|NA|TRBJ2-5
TGTGCCAGCAGTCCCCTTGGACAGGGGATGGACGAGACCCAGTACTTC
CASSPLGQGMDETQYF
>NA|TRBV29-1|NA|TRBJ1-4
TGCAGCGTCGTAACAGTCGGTGGAGGTGAAAAACTGTTTTTT
CSVVTVGGGEKLFF
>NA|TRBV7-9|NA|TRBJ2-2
TGTGCCAGCAGGGCAGGCGGGGAGAACACCGGGGAGCTGTTTTTT
CASRAGGENTGELFF
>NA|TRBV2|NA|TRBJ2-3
TGTGCCAGCAGTGAAGTCATCGGAGGTACGCAGTATTTT
CASSEVIGGTQYF
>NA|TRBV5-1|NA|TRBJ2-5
TGCGCCAGCAGCTTGGTCGGGGACGGAGAGACCCAGTACTTC
CASSLVGDGETQYF
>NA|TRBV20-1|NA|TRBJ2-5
TGCAGTGCTACCGGGACATGGAACATCCAAGAGACCCAGTACTTC
CSATGTWNIQETQYF
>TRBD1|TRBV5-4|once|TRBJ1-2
TGTGCCAGCAGCTTTCCCACAGGGGGGCAGGGGGATGGCTACACCTTC
CASSFPTGGQGDGYTF
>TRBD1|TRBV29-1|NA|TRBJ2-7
TGCAGCGTTTCTAAACCCCCGGGACAGGGCCCCCACGAGCAGTACTTC
CSVSKPPGQGPHEQYF
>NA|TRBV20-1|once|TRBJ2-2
TGCAGTGCTAGAGATCAACTGCACGGGGAGCTGTTTTTT
CSARDQLHGELFF
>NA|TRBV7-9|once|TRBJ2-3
TGTGCCAGCAGCTTAATCGGCGCAGATACGCAGTATTTT
CASSLIGADTQYF
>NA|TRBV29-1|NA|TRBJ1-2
TGCAGCGCCGGAGACATTGGTGGCTACACCTTC
CSAGDIGGYTF
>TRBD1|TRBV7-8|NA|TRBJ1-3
TGTGCCAGCAGCTCGCCGGGACAGCGAAAACCTGGAAACACCATATATTTT
CASSSPGQRKPGNTIYF
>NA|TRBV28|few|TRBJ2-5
TGTGCCAGCAGTTTCGGAGGACGGGAGACCCAGTACTTC
CASSFGGRETQYF
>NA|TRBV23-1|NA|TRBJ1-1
TGCGCCAGCAGGCGTAGAGGGATCTTT
CASRRRGIF
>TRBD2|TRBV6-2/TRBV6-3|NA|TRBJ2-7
TGTGCCAGCAGTCCAATAGCGGGAGTAACTTACGAGCAGTACTTC
CASSPIAGVTYEQYF
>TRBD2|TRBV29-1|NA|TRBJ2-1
TGCAGCTCCTCCGGGACTAGCGGGAGAAGGCGTGAGCAGTTCTTC
CSSSGTSGRRREQFF
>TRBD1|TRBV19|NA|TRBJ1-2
TGTGCCAGTAGTACCACAGGGGGCGCTGGCTATGGCTACACCTTC
CASSTTGGAGYGYTF
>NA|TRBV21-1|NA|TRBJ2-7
TGTGCCAGCAGCAAAGGGGCCTACGAGCAGTACTTC
CASSKGAYEQYF
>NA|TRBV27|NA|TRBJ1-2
TGTGCCAGCAGTTTCGAGGGAAGGGGCTACACCTTC
CASSFEGRGYTF
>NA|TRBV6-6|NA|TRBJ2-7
TGTGCCAGCAGGGCCGGACAGATCTCGCTCTACGAGCAGTACTTC
CASRAGQISLYEQYF
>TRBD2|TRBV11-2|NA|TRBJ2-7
TGTGCCAGCAGCGGTCGGAGGCTAGCGGACGAGCAGTACTTC
CASSGRRLADEQYF
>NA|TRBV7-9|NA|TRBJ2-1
TGTGCCAGCAGCTACAGTAGTAGGGGGGACAATGAGCAGTTCTTC
CASSYSSRGDNEQFF
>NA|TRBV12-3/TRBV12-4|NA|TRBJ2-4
TGTGCCAGCAGGCCAACAGGGAGGGAAAACATTCAGTACTTC
CASRPTGRENIQYF
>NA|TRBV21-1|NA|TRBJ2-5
TGTGCCAGCAGCGCGGGAGGGAACGGGAAAGAGACCCAGTACTTC
CASSAGGNGKETQYF
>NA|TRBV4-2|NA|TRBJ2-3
TGTGCCAGCAGCCTAGATTCCCGGGATACGCAGTATTTT
CASSLDSRDTQYF
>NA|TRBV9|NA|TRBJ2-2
TGTGCCAGCAGCACTCAAGTTGACACCGGGGAGCTGTTTTTT
CASSTQVDTGELFF
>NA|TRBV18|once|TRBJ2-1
TGTGCCAGCTCACCAGAGCTAGTCAGCGGCTCCTACAATGAGCAGTTCTTC
CASSPELVSGSYNEQFF
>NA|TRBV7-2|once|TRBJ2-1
TGTGCCAGCAGCTTAGCTTCAGGGTTGGGCAATGAGCAGTTCTTC
CASSLASGLGNEQFF
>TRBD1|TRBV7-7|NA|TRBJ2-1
TGTGCTAGCAGCCAACCGGGACAGGGGGCAAATGAGCAGTTCTTC
CASSQPGQGANEQFF
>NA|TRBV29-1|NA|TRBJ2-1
TGCAGCGTTGACCCGCACCAATCCGGAGAGCAGTTCTTC
CSVDPHQSGEQFF
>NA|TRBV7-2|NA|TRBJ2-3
TGTGCCAGCAGCCGTTTAGGGCAGCCCACAGATACGCAGTATTTT
CASSRLGQPTDTQYF
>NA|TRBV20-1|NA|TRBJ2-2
TGCAGTGCTAGTAGGACGAACACCGGGGAGCTGTTTTTT
CSASRTNTGELFF
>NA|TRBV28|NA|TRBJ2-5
TGTGCCAGCACCCAGCCGGAGGGGCGCCCGGAGACCCAGTACTTC
CASTQPEGRPETQYF
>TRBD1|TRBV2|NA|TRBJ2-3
TGTGCCAGCAGACCTCCCGGGACAGCAACAGATACGCAGTATTTT
CASRPPGTATDTQYF
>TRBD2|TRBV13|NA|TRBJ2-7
TGTGCCAGCGGCACTAGCGGGGGACCCTACGAGCAGTACTTC
CASGTSGGPYEQYF
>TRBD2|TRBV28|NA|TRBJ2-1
TGTGCCAGCAGTCAACTTACTAGCGGGGGGTACAATGAGCAGTTCTTC
CASSQLTSGGYNEQFF
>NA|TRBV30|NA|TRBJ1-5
TGTGCCTGGAGCGCGGACAGCAATCAGCCCCAGCATTTT
CAWSADSNQPQHF
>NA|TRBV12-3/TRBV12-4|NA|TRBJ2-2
TGTGCCAGCAGTAACAGGGTACCATCCGGGGAGCTGTTTTTT
CASSNRVPSGELFF
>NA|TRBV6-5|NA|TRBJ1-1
TGTGCCAGCAGCTTTACAGGGTACACTGAAGCTTTCTTT
CASSFTGYTEAFF
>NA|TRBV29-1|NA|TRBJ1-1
TGCAGCGTTGGGGCTGGAAACACTGAAGCTTTCTTT
CSVGAGNTEAFF
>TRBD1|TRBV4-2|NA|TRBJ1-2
TGTGCCAGCAGCCATGCCACAGGGGACTATGGCTACACCTTC
CASSHATGDYGYTF
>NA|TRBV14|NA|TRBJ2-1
TGTGCCAGCAGCCAAGTCGCGATTCGTAATGAGCAGTTCTTC
CASSQVAIRNEQFF
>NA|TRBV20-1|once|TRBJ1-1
TGCAGTGCTAGAGATCTAAATGAAGCTTTCTTT
CSARDLNEAFF